These 8 T cell receptor beta chains share one sample of origin, sequenced in a study of T cell responses to AZD1222 COVID-19 vaccine. Generated by immunoSEQ multiplex PCR, the TCRdb table keeps only in-frame clones and is missing some. This repertoire shows more than 150,000 clones, 80% to 95% found once; its top ten account for around 2%. The source material was peripheral blood, sampled 28 days after the second AZD1222 dose. The receptors were sampled from an adult who received the AZD1222 COVID-19 vaccine.

This clone was detected only once. V and J are TRBV28 and TRBJ2-1; 8 positions agree with TRBD2. Germline values: CDR1 MDHEN, CDR2 SYDVKM. V lost 8 bases, J lost 6 bases, and 6 bases stayed unmatched. CDR3 length: 13 amino acids. CDR3 in amino acids: CASGLAGPNEQFF. The CDR3 DNA sequence: TGTGCCAGCGGGTTAGCGGGACCCAATGAGCAGTTCTTC.

The V and J genes are TRBV5-1 and TRBJ1-2, with D unresolved. This CDR3 has 16 amino acids. Deletions cut 4 bases from V and 4 bases from J, with 20 bases between. Germline CDR1 and CDR2: SGHRS and YFSETQ. The CDR3 DNA reads TGCGCCAGCAGCACGGGCCCGGGGAAGACGGGCTATGGCTACACCTTC. This encodes CASSTGPGKTGYGYTF.

The chain combines TRBV19 with TRBJ2-7, with 8 bases identical to TRBD1. V lost 1 base and J lost 6; bases outside the gene matches: 8. CDR1 and CDR2 from the germline V gene are LNHDA and SQIVND (reference sequence). The CDR3 is 15 amino acids. The DNA of the CDR3 is TGTGCCAGTAGTATAGTTGGACAGGGACCATCCGAGCAGTACTTC. Its protein product is CASSIVGQGPSEQYF.

This clone was recorded once. The J gene is TRBJ2-1, the V gene TRBV6-5, with D perhaps matching TRBD1 or TRBD2 (6 bases each). V was clipped by 1 base and J by 8 bases, with 9 bases between them. The length of the CDR3 is 13 residues. Germline V gene data show CDR1 as MNHEY and CDR2 as SVGAGI. The CDR3 reads CASSYYGGDEQFF. CDR3 coding DNA: TGTGCCAGCAGTTACTACGGGGGCGATGAGCAGTTCTTC.

This chain connects TRBV7-9 to TRBJ2-1, with D hard to call. The V end lost 5 bases, the J end lost 6 bases, and 8 bases lay between the germline ends. Germline CDR1 reads SEHNR; CDR2 reads FQNEAQ (reference sequence). This CDR3 has 12 amino acids. CDR3 in amino acids: CASSPPRNEQFF. In DNA, the CDR3 is TGTGCCAGCAGCCCTCCACGCAATGAGCAGTTCTTC.

The genes are TRBV5-4 and TRBJ2-7; maybe TRBD2 (6 bases). Per the germline V gene, CDR1 is SGHNT and CDR2 is YYREEE (reference sequence). The CDR3 sequence is 14 residues long. Trimming removed 4 bases at V and 7 bases at J, with 18 bases between. The chain's CDR3 is CASSGMDGAGEQYF. The DNA for the CDR3 is TGTGCCAGCAGCGGTATGGACGGTGCGGGGGAGCAGTACTTC.

The CDR3 bases are TGTGCCAGCAGTTACTCGTACAGAAGCAATCAGCCCCAGCATTTT. This encodes CASSYSYRSNQPQHF. The genes are TRBV6-5 and TRBJ1-5, with unresolved D. Trimming shortened V by 0 bases and J by 1 base, and 7 bases separated the two germline ends. The CDR3 is made up of 15 amino acids. From germline, CDR1 is MNHEY and CDR2 SVGAGI.

The CDR3 nucleotides are TGTGCCAGCTCACCAGAGGGGGGGTCTAACTATGGCTACACCTTC. As protein: CASSPEGGSNYGYTF. The chain has TRBV18 and TRBJ1-2; D possibly corresponds to TRBD1 (6 bases). This CDR3 is 15 amino acids long. Germline CDR1 KGHSH, CDR2 LQKENI. V shed 2 bases and J shed 0 bases, with 10 bases lying between them.